This T cell receptor beta chain was sequenced in a study of T cells in Graves' hyperthyroidism and ophthalmopathy. Hyperthyroidism was newly diagnosed in patients aged 18 to 65 (duration under 2 months). Blood sampling occurred at first hyperthyroidism diagnosis, ahead of any ophthalmopathy symptoms. Overall study results and limits: Ophthalmopathy cases were set apart from stable hyperthyroidism by a 13 V-J model.

Trimming shortened V by 7 bases and J by 4 bases, and 8 bases separated the two germline ends. The CDR3 length is 11 residues. Germline V CDR1 and CDR2: MNHNS, SASEGT. From RNA transcripts, TCR beta CDR3 regions were amplified. With the HTBI primer set, the TCR CDR3 went through a first round of RT-PCR. MiXCR, applied by TCRdb to the multiplex PCR reads, yields one record per CDR3 protein. The sample has a few hundred thousand distinct CDR3 sequences; 13% are singletons. To note about this clonotype: Its antigen is currently unknown.

This TCR was recovered from a man younger than 45 with Graves' hyperthyroidism that later progressed to Graves' ophthalmopathy. The source material was blood. The chain couples TRBV6-1 to TRBJ2-7; D is uncertain. The CDR3 here is CASNPTYEQYF. The CDR3 nucleotides read TGTGCCAGCAACCCAACTTACGAGCAGTACTTC.